This TCR beta chain emerged from a study of blood T cell repertoires in COVID-19. On the study more broadly: PBMCs, B-cell-depleted T cells, or T cells provided the cDNA or gDNA that made up the material.

Looked up from germline, CDR1 is SGHRS and CDR2 is YFSETQ. CDR3 length: 14 amino acids. V shed 3 bases and J 2 bases; nucleotides not matched to a gene: 5. In the original processing: Reference gene primers were amplified, and this amplification served to estimate nucleated cell counts. Using immunoSEQ multiplex PCR, the repertoire was profiled, and TCRdb retains in-frame clones only, with some absent. D and trimming were read from the DNA, whereas the V and J calls and clone size are those reported in that table. The sample has approximately 150,000 clones, around 84% seen once. Sequencing was performed on peripheral blood. This chain uses TRBV5-1 with TRBJ2-7; 7 bases agree with TRBD2. The source of this sequence is a human donor in a cohort sampled during active COVID-19. CDR3: CASSSQRGPYEQYF. The CDR3 DNA reads TGCGCCAGCAGCTCCCAGCGGGGCCCCTACGAGCAGTACTTC.